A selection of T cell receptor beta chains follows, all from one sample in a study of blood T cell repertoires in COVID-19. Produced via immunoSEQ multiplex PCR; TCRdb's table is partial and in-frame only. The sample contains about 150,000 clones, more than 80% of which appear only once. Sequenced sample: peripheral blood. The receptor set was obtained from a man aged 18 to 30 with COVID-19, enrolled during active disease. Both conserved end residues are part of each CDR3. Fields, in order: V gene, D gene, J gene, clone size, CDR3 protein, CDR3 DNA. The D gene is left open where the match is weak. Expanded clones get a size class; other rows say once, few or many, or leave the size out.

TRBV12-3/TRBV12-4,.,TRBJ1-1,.,CASSLSGNTEAFF,TGTGCCAGCAGTTTATCGGGGAACACTGAAGCTTTCTTT
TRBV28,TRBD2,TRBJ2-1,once,CASSFGTSGHNEQFF,TGTGCCAGCAGTTTTGGGACTAGCGGGCACAATGAGCAGTTCTTC
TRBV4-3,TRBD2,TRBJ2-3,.,CASSRYAGTSGSLDTQYF,TGCGCCAGCAGCCGATACGCGGGGACTAGCGGGAGTTTAGATACGCAGTATTTT
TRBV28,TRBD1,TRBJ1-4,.,CASSLGDRKTTNEKLFF,TGTGCCAGCAGTCTCGGGGACAGGAAGACAACTAATGAAAAACTGTTTTTT
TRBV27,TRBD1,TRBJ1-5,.,CASKPDRGRNQPQHF,TGTGCCAGCAAACCCGACAGGGGGAGGAATCAGCCCCAGCATTTT
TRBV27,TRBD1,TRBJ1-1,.,CASREYRGTTEAFF,TGTGCCAGCAGAGAATACAGGGGGACCACTGAAGCTTTCTTT
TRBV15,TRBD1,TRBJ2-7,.,CATSPPRGSANSYEQYF,TGTGCCACCAGCCCGCCCAGGGGGTCCGCTAATTCCTACGAGCAGTACTTC
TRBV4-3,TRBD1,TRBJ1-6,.,CASSPRDRGPTSPLHF,TGCGCCAGCAGCCCTCGGGACAGGGGTCCGACTTCACCCCTCCACTTT
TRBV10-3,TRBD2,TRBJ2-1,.,CAISESAGGPYNEQFF,TGTGCCATCAGTGAGTCGGCGGGAGGGCCATACAATGAGCAGTTCTTC
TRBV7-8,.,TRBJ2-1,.,CASSFLQGPEQFF,TGTGCCAGCAGCTTCCTCCAGGGGCCTGAGCAGTTCTTC
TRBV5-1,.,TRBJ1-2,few,CASSFGADIYGYTF,TGCGCCAGCAGCTTTGGGGCAGACATCTATGGCTACACCTTC
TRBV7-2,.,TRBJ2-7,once,CASSPSPGIYEQYF,TGTGCCAGCAGCCCCTCGCCGGGAATATACGAGCAGTACTTC
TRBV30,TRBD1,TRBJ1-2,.,CAWNRDRGYGYTF,TGTGCCTGGAACCGGGACAGGGGATATGGCTACACCTTC